Each of the 17 T cell receptor beta chains below was sequenced from the same sample in a study of shared T cell receptors in the human thymus. TCRdb's table, derived via immunoSEQ multiplex PCR, lists solely in-frame clones and lacks some. Found here are roughly 550,000 clones, 75% to 85% of them singletons; the top ten hold about 0.012%. The same sample was also used in a study of human thymus T cells.

The sequenced material came from thymocytes. These receptor sequences come from a boy under two years old with a congenital heart defect.

The chain is built from TRBV25-1 and TRBJ2-1; TRBD2 aligns across 10 bases. This CDR3 spans 17 amino acids. With V trimmed by 4 bases and J by 0 bases, 6 bases remained unmatched. Germline CDR1 is MGHDK and CDR2 is SYGVNS. The CDR3 DNA follows: TGTGCCAGCAGTGCTGAGCGGGAGGGGAGCTCCTACAATGAGCAGTTCTTC. Its protein is CASSAEREGSSYNEQFF.

The V call is TRBV19, the J call TRBJ2-5, with 10 nucleotides matching TRBD1. The CDR3 is made up of 15 amino acids. Germline CDR1 LNHDA, CDR2 SQIVND (reference sequence). Unmatched junction bases numbered 5, after V lost 6 bases and J lost 1 base. The CDR3 loop is CASSRQGAAQETQYF. The CDR3 coding sequence is TGTGCCAGTAGCAGACAGGGGGCCGCCCAAGAGACCCAGTACTTC.

The chain combines TRBV18 with TRBJ2-1, with a weak D call TRBD1 (5 bases). V shed 3 bases and J shed 5 bases, with 8 bases lying between them. Germline CDR1 and CDR2: KGHSH and LQKENI. The CDR3 runs 13 residues. The CDR3, as DNA: TGTGCCAGCTCACCGGACAAGAACAATGAGCAGTTCTTC. Translated: CASSPDKNNEQFF.

The chain links TRBV10-2 to TRBJ1-1; D is possibly TRBD1 (5 bases). Germline V lookup: CDR1 WSHSY, CDR2 SAAADI. The CDR3 contains 14 residues. V was shortened by 6 bases and J by 6 bases, with 17 bases between the two germline ends. The CDR3 nucleotides read TGCGCCAGCAGCACAGACCTCCTAGGGGCTGAAGCTTTCTTT. Amino acid sequence: CASSTDLLGAEAFF.

The chain has TRBV7-6 and TRBJ2-2; maybe TRBD1 (6 bases). The CDR3 spans 13 residues. Looked up from germline, CDR1 is SGHVS and CDR2 is FNYEAQ. The V gene lost 4 bases and the J gene lost 7 bases, with 10 bases spanning the gap. CDR3 amino acids: CASSSQGNGELFF. The DNA for the CDR3 is TGTGCCAGCAGCTCGCAGGGGAACGGGGAGCTGTTTTTT.

This clone was seen only once. The rearrangement joins TRBV27 to TRBJ1-4; 10 bases line up with TRBD1. This CDR3 is 15 amino acids long. Trimming cost V 6 bases and J 8 bases; bases outside gene matches: 9. Germline V gene sequence: CDR1 MNHEY, CDR2 SMNVEV (reference sequence). The CDR3 DNA sequence: TGTGCCAGCAGGGAAAGGGACAGGGGTGGGGAAAAACTGTTTTTT. It translates to CASRERDRGGEKLFF. Together with reference TRBV27 and TRBJ1-4, the CDR3 gives the full variable domain: EAQVTQNPRYLITVTGKKLTVTCSQNMNHEYMSWYRQDPGLGLRQIYYSMNVEVTDKGDVPEGYKVSRKEKRNFPLILESPSPNQTSLYFCASRERDRGGEKLFFGSGTQLSVL.

The chain links TRBV6-5 to TRBJ2-7; 9 bases line up with TRBD1. Germline lookup yields CDR1 MNHEY and CDR2 SVGAGI. CDR3 size: 14 residues. The V gene end was trimmed by 5 bases and the J gene end by 6 bases; junction bases not matched to a gene: 8. CDR3 sequence: CASSPRTGEGEQYF. In nucleotides, the CDR3 is TGTGCCAGCAGTCCACGGACAGGGGAAGGCGAGCAGTACTTC.

The V and J genes are TRBV9 and TRBJ2-5, with 14 bases that match TRBD2. Germline trimming cut 0 bases from V and 6 bases from J; bases unmatched to any gene: 7. The CDR3 contains 17 residues. Germline-derived CDR1 and CDR2 are SGDLS and YYNGEE. CDR3 in amino acids: CASSVGPRTSGRKTQYF. The CDR3 nucleotides read TGTGCCAGCAGCGTAGGTCCTCGGACTAGCGGGAGGAAGACCCAGTACTTC.

The genes are TRBV30 and TRBJ2-6; a possible D gene is TRBD2 (5 bases). Looked up from germline, CDR1 is GTSNPN and CDR2 is SVGIG (reference sequence). The CDR3 sequence is 16 residues long. V was shortened by 4 bases and J by 0 bases, with 13 bases between the two germline ends. Here the CDR3 reads CAWIPAEYSGANVLTF. The CDR3 DNA is TGTGCCTGGATACCAGCGGAGTACTCTGGGGCCAACGTCCTGACTTTC.

The chain uses TRBV4-3 and TRBJ2-1; D may be TRBD2 (6 bases). The CDR3 totals 17 residues. The V gene lost 0 bases and the J gene lost 0 bases, with 12 bases spanning the gap. Germline V gives CDR1 LGHNA, CDR2 YSLEER. In DNA form, the CDR3 reads TGCGCCAGCAGCCAAGAGGGCGGAGGGGACTCCTACAATGAGCAGTTCTTC. This translates into CASSQEGGGDSYNEQFF.

This clone has just a few counts. The chain carries TRBV10-3 and TRBJ2-1; D might be TRBD2 (6 bases). Germline assignment: CDR1 ENHRY and CDR2 SYGVKD. Trimming removed 8 bases at V and 14 bases at J, with 16 bases between. This CDR3 has 11 residues. The CDR3 coding sequence is TGTGCCATCGGCTCTAGCGTTGGGGAGTTCTTC. Amino acid sequence: CAIGSSVGEFF.

The chain is built from TRBV20-1 and TRBJ1-2; D is undetermined. Trimming removed 6 bases at V and 2 bases at J, with 7 bases between. This CDR3 has 11 residues. The germline V gene encodes CDR1 DFQATT and CDR2 SNEGSKA (reference sequence). The CDR3, as DNA: TGCAGTGCAAGCGGGAACTATGGCTACACCTTC. Protein: CSASGNYGYTF.

The chain employs TRBV2 and TRBJ2-4; a possible D gene is TRBD1 (5 bases). The CDR3 loop spans 18 amino acids. V was pared by 11 bases and J by 1 base, with 27 bases between. Germline CDR1 is SNHLY and CDR2 is FYNNEI. The CDR3 spells CASQSPYKGKGAKNIQYF. As DNA, the CDR3 is TGTGCCTCACAGTCCCCCTACAAGGGGAAAGGGGCCAAAAACATTCAGTACTTC.

DNA of the CDR3: TGTGCCAGCAGTTACTCCCAGCGGGAGGCACATGAGCAGTTCTTC. Translating gives CASSYSQREAHEQFF. The chain uses TRBV6-6 and TRBJ2-1, with 9 nucleotides matching TRBD2. V lost 0 bases, J lost 8 bases, and 5 bases stayed unmatched. The CDR3 spans 15 residues. Germline assignment: CDR1 MNHNY and CDR2 SVGAGI (reference sequence).

The chain uses TRBV7-8 and TRBJ1-5; D not certain. Trimming left V 2 bases short and J 5 bases short, with 7 bases between. This CDR3 has 13 amino acids. Germline V CDR1 and CDR2: SGHVS, FQNEAQ. The CDR3 reads CASSLSGDQPQHF. The CDR3 DNA is TGTGCCAGCAGCTTATCAGGCGATCAGCCCCAGCATTTT.

V usage is TRBV4-2 and J usage is TRBJ2-7; 10 nucleotides match TRBD1. CDR1 and CDR2 (germline): LGHNA, YNFKEQ. The CDR3 covers 17 residues. J gave up 0 bases and V 1 base, and 6 bases lay outside the gene matches. The CDR3 bases are TGTGCCAGCAGCCAAGTGACCGGGACAGGGGACTCCTACGAGCAGTACTTC. This translates into CASSQVTGTGDSYEQYF.

This chain connects TRBV28 to TRBJ1-2; D is uncertain. Between the trimmed V and J ends, which lost 5 bases and 3 bases, there was a span of 19 bases. The CDR3 has 16 amino acids. Germline V gene data show CDR1 as MDHEN and CDR2 as SYDVKM. This chain's CDR3 is CASSPPRWGVYYGYTF. The DNA of the CDR3 is TGTGCCAGCAGTCCTCCACGCTGGGGAGTCTACTATGGCTACACCTTC.